These T cell receptor beta chains were read from a single sample in a study of blood T cell repertoires in COVID-19. Using immunoSEQ multiplex PCR, the repertoire was profiled, and TCRdb retains in-frame clones only, with some absent. Of more than 250,000 clones listed, 70% to 90% were seen once; the top ten hold around 0.7%. Sequenced material: peripheral blood. The receptors were gathered from a human donor in a cohort sampled during active COVID-19. CDR3s include the opening cysteine and the closing phenylalanine or tryptophan. A D gene is named only where the DNA matches it firmly. The listing skips clone size in some rows; elsewhere it reads once, few, many or a size class.

>-|-|TRBV6-5|TRBJ1-1
CASRYRDNINTEAFF
TGTGCCAGCAGATACCGGGACAACATAAACACTGAAGCTTTCTTT
>-|-|TRBV19|TRBJ2-5
CASSQTGQETQYF
TGTGCCAGTTCTCAGACAGGACAAGAGACCCAGTACTTC
>-|-|TRBV30|TRBJ2-7
CAWTLWGHYEQYF
TGTGCCTGGACCCTATGGGGACACTACGAGCAGTACTTC
>-|few|TRBV5-1|TRBJ1-2
CASSTQANYGYTF
TGCGCCAGCAGCACACAGGCTAACTATGGCTACACCTTC
>TRBD1|-|TRBV27|TRBJ1-2
CASSGTGVHYGYTF
TGTGCCAGCTCCGGGACAGGGGTCCACTATGGCTACACCTTC
>-|-|TRBV19|TRBJ1-6
CASSFISNRNNSPLHF
TGTGCCAGTAGTTTTATTTCCAACAGGAATAATTCACCCCTCCACTTT
>-|-|TRBV20-1|TRBJ1-2
CSASSGFDYGYTF
TGCAGTGCTAGTTCCGGGTTTGACTATGGCTACACCTTC
>TRBD1|few|TRBV19|TRBJ1-2
CASRGTSRDRGLRAGYTF
TGTGCCAGTAGAGGGACGAGCCGGGACAGGGGGCTCAGAGCCGGCTACACCTTC
>TRBD1|-|TRBV28|TRBJ1-4
CASLTGGSGEKLFF
TGTGCCAGCTTGACAGGGGGATCGGGAGAAAAACTGTTTTTT
>-|-|TRBV11-3|TRBJ2-7
CASSLPTGYEQYF
TGTGCCAGCAGCCTCCCCACGGGCTACGAGCAGTACTTC
>-|-|TRBV30|TRBJ1-2
CAWSVTARGLF
TGTGCCTGGAGTGTGACAGCTAGGGGACTCTTC
>-|-|TRBV7-9|TRBJ2-7
CASSPPRSDEQYF
TGTGCCAGCAGCCCCCCCAGGTCAGACGAGCAGTACTTC
>-|-|TRBV6-2/TRBV6-3|TRBJ2-3
CASSYTGRPTDTQYF
TGTGCCAGCAGTTATACAGGGAGACCCACAGATACGCAGTATTTT
>TRBD1|-|TRBV19|TRBJ1-3
CASSIAQGVDGTIYF
TGTGCCAGTAGTATAGCCCAGGGGGTTGATGGCACCATATATTTT
>-|-|TRBV6-2/TRBV6-3|TRBJ1-3
CASSWGLPSGNTIYF
TGTGCCAGCAGTTGGGGACTGCCTTCTGGAAACACCATATATTTT